This TCR beta chain originates from a study of brain T cells in children with intractable seizures. Profiled with immunoSEQ multiplex PCR; TCRdb holds only in-frame clones, not every one. The sample holds 95,000 to 120,000 clones, 90% to 95% seen once. Trimming took 0 bases from V and 7 from J, leaving 12 bases between them. CDR1 is GTSNPN and CDR2 is SVGIG in the germline V gene (reference sequence). The CDR3 covers 14 residues. The clonotype comes from a boy younger than two with hemimegalencephaly and intractable seizures. J is TRBJ1-4 and V is TRBV30; D is unclear. Here the sequenced sample was peripheral blood, taken at surgery. The DNA for the CDR3 is TGTGCCTGGAGTGTAATAGGGCTCAGTGAAAAACTGTTTTTT. Amino acids: CAWSVIGLSEKLFF.